These 22 T cell receptor beta chains came from one sample sequenced in a study of regulatory T cells in long-lasting Graves disease. Libraries of TCR beta came from iRepertoire HTBI primers plus Arm-PCR of CDR3 regions. TCRdb reprocessed the multiplex PCR reads via MiXCR and lists one record per CDR3 protein. The sample includes around 450,000 distinct CDR3 sequences, about 16% of them seen just once. Time point denoted: newly diagnosed GD, antithyroid drugs for less than 3 months. Scientists built the TCR library using RNA that was extracted from PBMCs. This sample was shared with a second study, whose subject was T cells in Graves' hyperthyroidism and ophthalmopathy.

Sequencing used peripheral blood mononuclear cells (PBMCs), obtained at new diagnosis, from a patient treated with antithyroid drugs. Receptor source: a woman aged 25 to 39 with Graves disease.

V usage is TRBV6-2 or TRBV6-3 and J usage is TRBJ1-6, with D perhaps TRBD1 (6 bases). The length of the CDR3 is 15 residues. The germline V gene has CDR1 MNHEY and CDR2 SVGEGT. The V and J ends lost 5 bases and 10 bases respectively, with 18 bases between them. The DNA for the CDR3 is TGTGCCAGCAGTGGCCGGGACACGGCTTTGTCACCCCTCCACTTT. It is translated as CASSGRDTALSPLHF.

The chain has TRBV24-1 and TRBJ2-3, with 10 nucleotides matching TRBD1. Germline V gene data show CDR1 as KGHDR and CDR2 as SFDVKD. V lost 3 bases to trimming and J lost 7 bases; unmatched junction nucleotides: 6. CDR3 size: 15 residues. CDR3: CATSDPGQGMNTQYF. CDR3 coding DNA: TGTGCCACCAGTGATCCGGGACAGGGGATGAATACGCAGTATTTT.

This sequence joins TRBV28 and TRBJ2-1; 11 bases align to TRBD2. This CDR3 is built from 16 residues. Germline V CDR1 and CDR2: MDHEN, SYDVKM. Trimming cost V 8 bases and J 6 bases; bases outside gene matches: 12. The CDR3 bases are TGTGCCAGCTCGGCCGGGACTAGCGGCCCCTCCAATGAGCAGTTCTTC. Amino acids: CASSAGTSGPSNEQFF.

The count of this clonotype is one. The rearrangement links TRBV11-2 to TRBJ2-1; D may be TRBD1 (6 bases). The CDR3 runs 17 residues. V was shortened by 0 bases and J by 6 bases, with 18 bases between the two germline ends. Germline assignment: CDR1 SGHAT and CDR2 FQNNGV. CDR3 sequence (DNA): TGTGCCAGCAGCTTAGATTTCTGGGACCGAGGGGGCAATGAGCAGTTCTTC. Translated: CASSLDFWDRGGNEQFF.

This chain joins TRBV4-1 and TRBJ2-7, with D unresolved. The CDR3 totals 16 residues. Germline V gives CDR1 MGHRA, CDR2 YSYEKL. V dropped 0 bases and J dropped 4 bases, with 16 bases sitting between them. The CDR3: CASSQESGRRSYEQYF. CDR3 nucleotide sequence: TGCGCCAGCAGCCAAGAGTCGGGCAGGCGGAGTTACGAGCAGTACTTC.

The chain carries TRBV18 and TRBJ1-3; D is uncertain. V lost 4 bases, J lost 0 bases, and 16 bases lay in between. Germline V CDR1 and CDR2: KGHSH, LQKENI. The CDR3 runs to 17 residues. The CDR3 region is CASSLAPSAISGNTIYF. CDR3 bases: TGTGCCAGCTCACTGGCCCCATCAGCGATCTCTGGAAACACCATATATTTT.

The rearrangement joins TRBV20-1 to TRBJ2-3, with 12 bases fitting TRBD2. The CDR3 extends over 17 amino acids. V was clipped by 1 base and J by 5 bases; unmatched bases: 10. The germline CDR1 and CDR2 sequences are DFQATT and SNEGSKA (reference sequence). The chain's CDR3 is CSARVRGGLAGGDTQYF. The CDR3 DNA reads as TGCAGTGCTAGAGTCAGAGGGGGACTAGCGGGTGGAGATACGCAGTATTTT.

In its sample, this clonotype was seen many times. The rearrangement links TRBV27 to TRBJ2-5; 12 bases line up with TRBD2. CDR1 MNHEY and CDR2 SMNVEV come from the germline V gene (reference sequence). Trimming at V came to 6 bases and at J to 1 base, leaving 3 bases not matched to a gene. CDR3 length: 15 residues. The CDR3 sequence: CASSLAGGIQETQYF. DNA for the CDR3: TGTGCCAGCAGCCTAGCGGGAGGGATCCAAGAGACCCAGTACTTC.

This clonotype was found once. A read error likely explains this, since a far larger clone differs by one base. This rearrangement joins TRBV20-1 to TRBJ2-5; D remains ambiguous. The DNA end favors TRBJ2-1, so the J call may be wrong. This CDR3 has 16 amino acids. From germline, CDR1 is DFQATT and CDR2 SNEGSKA (reference sequence). CDR3 in DNA: TGCAGTGCTAGAGATTCGAGCCTGAGCGTGAACTACGAGCAGTTCTTC. This gives the protein CSARDSSLSVNYEQFF.

This clonotype was counted ten times or more. The chain links TRBV7-9 to TRBJ1-4; 7 positions match TRBD1. Per the germline V gene, CDR1 is SEHNR and CDR2 is FQNEAQ (reference sequence). V was pared by 5 bases and J by 0 bases, with 9 bases of the junction left unmatched. The CDR3 has 17 residues. CDR3 residues: CASSNRGIHATNEKLFF. Here the CDR3 DNA reads TGTGCCAGCAGCAACAGGGGAATCCATGCAACTAATGAAAAACTGTTTTTT. The whole variable domain, remainder taken from reference TRBV7-9 and TRBJ1-4, is DTGVSQNPRHKITKRGQNVTFRCDPISEHNRLYWYRQTLGQGPEFLTYFQNEAQLEKSRLLSDRFSAERPKGSFSTLEIQRTEQGDSAMYLCASSNRGIHATNEKLFFGSGTQLSVL.

This clonotype was seen many times. This rearrangement joins TRBV18 to TRBJ1-1; D is possibly TRBD1 (5 bases). This CDR3 comprises 14 residues. The V end lost 6 bases, the J end lost 1 base, and 12 bases lay between the germline ends. The germline gives CDR1 KGHSH, CDR2 LQKENI. CDR3 bases: TGTGCCAGCTCTCGGGGAGGACAGAACACTGAAGCTTTCTTT. Protein sequence: CASSRGGQNTEAFF.

Comment on this clonotype: The junction differs from germline at one of its ends, possibly a read error. The chain couples TRBV2 to TRBJ1-2, with 7 bases that match TRBD1. Germline CDR1 is SNHLY and CDR2 is FYNNEI. This CDR3 spans 14 amino acids. The CDR3 region is CASSVRGPNYGDTF. CDR3 nucleotide sequence: TGTGCCAGCAGTGTTAGGGGGCCAAACTATGGCGACACCTTC.

V and J are TRBV4-1 and TRBJ1-5; no clear D. The CDR3 is made up of 14 amino acids. Germline V gene lookup returns CDR1 MGHRA and CDR2 YSYEKL. The V gene lost 4 bases and the J gene lost 3 bases, with 10 bases spanning the gap. Here the CDR3 DNA reads TGCGCCAGCAGCCCTCCTGGCGACAATCAGCCCCAGCATTTT. Its translation: CASSPPGDNQPQHF.

This clonotype appeared a few times. The gene calls are TRBV14 and TRBJ2-1; 7 nucleotides line up with TRBD2. CDR3 length: 16 residues. Germline lookup yields CDR1 SGHDN and CDR2 FVKESK. V shed 1 base and J 8 bases; nucleotides not matched to a gene: 11. In DNA form, the CDR3 reads TGTGCCAGCAGCCAAGTGGGAGCGGGAAAAGGCTATGAGCAGTTCTTC. Encoded protein: CASSQVGAGKGYEQFF.

This clonotype has a handful of counts. The chain is built from TRBV7-3 and TRBJ2-1; 7 nucleotides match TRBD1. CDR1 is SGHTA and CDR2 is FQGTGA in the germline V gene. V shed 4 bases and J 6 bases; nucleotides not matched to a gene: 12. The CDR3 runs 16 residues. The CDR3 reads CASSSLTGKSGNEQFF. DNA of the CDR3: TGTGCCAGCAGCTCCCTGACAGGGAAAAGTGGCAATGAGCAGTTCTTC.

At least ten counts were recorded for this clonotype. The chain has TRBV7-3 and TRBJ2-1; TRBD1 is a possible D gene (5 bases). The CDR3 has 13 amino acids. The ends were cut back, 4 bases at V and 3 bases at J, with 7 bases in the middle. The germline V gene has CDR1 SGHTA and CDR2 FQGTGA. The CDR3 region is CASSYTGYNEQFF. CDR3 nucleotides: TGTGCCAGCAGCTATACAGGCTACAATGAGCAGTTCTTC.

This clonotype was seen repeatedly, ten times or more. The rearrangement uses TRBV18 and TRBJ1-2; D is unresolved. The germline V and J ends were trimmed by 2 bases and 3 bases, with 7 bases remaining between them. This CDR3 spans 13 amino acids. The germline V gene encodes CDR1 KGHSH and CDR2 LQKENI. The DNA for the CDR3 is TGTGCCAGCTCACCAGGGTCGGACTATGGCTACACCTTC. Translating gives CASSPGSDYGYTF.

This clonotype came up many times. The rearrangement uses TRBV7-8 and TRBJ2-7, with a possible D match to TRBD1 (5 bases). The CDR3 consists of 17 residues. Trimming left V 6 bases short and J 2 bases short, with 23 bases between. Germline V gene lookup returns CDR1 SGHVS and CDR2 FQNEAQ. CDR3 nucleotide sequence: TGTGCCAGCAGGAAAGACAGCAGGGTGCTAAACCCCTACGAGCAGTACTTC. Translated, it gives CASRKDSRVLNPYEQYF.

Remarks on this clonotype: One end of the junction varies from germline; a read error may be responsible. The rearrangement joins TRBV5-4 to TRBJ2-7; D could derive from TRBD1 or TRBD2 (5 bases each). CDR1 and CDR2 (germline): SGHNT, YYREEE (reference sequence). CDR3 length: 13 amino acids. The CDR3 spells CASSLVTGTQRSF. The CDR3 region has the DNA TGTGCCAGCAGCTTGGTGACCGGGACCCAAAGAAGCTTC.

This clonotype was observed at least ten times. The chain has TRBV7-9 and TRBJ2-5; TRBD1 matches 10 bases. The CDR3 runs to 14 residues. With V trimmed by 7 bases and J by 4 bases, 6 bases remained unmatched. Per germline, CDR1 SEHNR and CDR2 FQNEAQ (reference sequence). CDR3 residues: CASTRDRGRETQYF. The DNA for the CDR3 is TGTGCCAGCACCCGGGACAGGGGTCGAGAGACCCAGTACTTC.

This clonotype was recorded a few times. The CDR3 sequence is CASRPGTEEAFF. The CDR3 nucleotides are TGTGCCAGCAGGCCCGGGACAGAGGAAGCTTTCTTT. The genes are TRBV7-9 and TRBJ1-1; TRBD1 matches 7 bases. The length of the CDR3 is 12 residues. Unmatched junction bases numbered 6, after V lost 6 bases and J lost 8 bases. CDR1 and CDR2 (germline): SEHNR, FQNEAQ (reference sequence).

The rearrangement links TRBV15 to TRBJ2-7, with no clear D. CDR3 length equals 15 residues. The V end lost 5 bases, the J end lost 2 bases, and 16 bases lay between the germline ends. Germline lookup yields CDR1 LNHNV and CDR2 YYDKDF (reference sequence). In DNA, the CDR3 is TGTGCCACCAGCGGCCCAGGTACTCCCACCTACGAGCAGTACTTC. This codes for CATSGPGTPTYEQYF.